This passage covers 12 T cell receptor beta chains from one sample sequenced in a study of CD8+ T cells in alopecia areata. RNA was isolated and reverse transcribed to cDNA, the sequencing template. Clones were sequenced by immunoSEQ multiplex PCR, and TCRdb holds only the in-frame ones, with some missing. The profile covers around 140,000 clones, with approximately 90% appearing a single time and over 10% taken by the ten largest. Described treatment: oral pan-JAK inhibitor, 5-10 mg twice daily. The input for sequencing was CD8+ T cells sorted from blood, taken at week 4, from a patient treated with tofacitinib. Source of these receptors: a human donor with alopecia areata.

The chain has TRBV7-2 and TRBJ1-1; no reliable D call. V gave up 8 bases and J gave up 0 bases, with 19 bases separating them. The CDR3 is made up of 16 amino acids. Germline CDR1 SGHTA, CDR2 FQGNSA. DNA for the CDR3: TGTGCCAGCCTGCTGCTGAGTTACTGGGTGAACACTGAAGCTTTCTTT. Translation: CASLLLSYWVNTEAFF.

The CDR3 sequence is CASSLSSADYEQYF. CDR3 nucleotide sequence: TGTGCCAGCAGTTTGAGTTCAGCGGACTACGAGCAGTACTTC. The J gene is TRBJ2-7, the V gene TRBV27; maybe TRBD2 (5 bases). The ends were cut back, 3 bases at V and 3 bases at J, with 12 bases in the middle. The CDR3 totals 14 residues. Looked up from germline, CDR1 is MNHEY and CDR2 is SMNVEV (reference sequence).

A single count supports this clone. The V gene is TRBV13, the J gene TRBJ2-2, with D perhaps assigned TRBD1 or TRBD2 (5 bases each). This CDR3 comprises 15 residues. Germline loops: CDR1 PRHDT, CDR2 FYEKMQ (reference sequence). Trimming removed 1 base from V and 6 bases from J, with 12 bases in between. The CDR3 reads CASSLVGTRAGELFF. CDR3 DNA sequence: TGTGCCAGCAGCTTAGTGGGGACCCGGGCCGGGGAGCTGTTTTTT.

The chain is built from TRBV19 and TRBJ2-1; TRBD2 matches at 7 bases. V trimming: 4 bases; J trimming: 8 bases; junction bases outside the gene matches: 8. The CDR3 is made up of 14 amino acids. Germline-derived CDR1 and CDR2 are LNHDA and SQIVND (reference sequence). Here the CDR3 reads CASSTGGESDEQFF. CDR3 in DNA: TGTGCCAGTAGTACGGGGGGAGAATCAGATGAGCAGTTCTTC.

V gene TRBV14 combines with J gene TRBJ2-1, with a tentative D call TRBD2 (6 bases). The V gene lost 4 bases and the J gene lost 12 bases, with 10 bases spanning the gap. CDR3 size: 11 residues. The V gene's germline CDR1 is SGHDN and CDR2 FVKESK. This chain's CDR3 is CASSPGAVQFF. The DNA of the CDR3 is TGTGCCAGCAGCCCGGGAGCGGTGCAGTTCTTC.

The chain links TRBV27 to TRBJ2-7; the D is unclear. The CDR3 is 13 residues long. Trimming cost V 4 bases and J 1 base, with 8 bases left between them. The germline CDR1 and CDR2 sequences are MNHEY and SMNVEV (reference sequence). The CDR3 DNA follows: TGTGCCAGCAGTTACCCCGGGTCCTACGAGCAGTACTTC. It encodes CASSYPGSYEQYF.

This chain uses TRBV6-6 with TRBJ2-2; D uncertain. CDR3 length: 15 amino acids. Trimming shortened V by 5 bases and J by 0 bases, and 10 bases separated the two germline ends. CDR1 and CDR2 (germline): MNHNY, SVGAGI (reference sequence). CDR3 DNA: TGTGCCAGCAGTCTGGGCCGAGCGAACACCGGGGAGCTGTTTTTT. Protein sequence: CASSLGRANTGELFF.

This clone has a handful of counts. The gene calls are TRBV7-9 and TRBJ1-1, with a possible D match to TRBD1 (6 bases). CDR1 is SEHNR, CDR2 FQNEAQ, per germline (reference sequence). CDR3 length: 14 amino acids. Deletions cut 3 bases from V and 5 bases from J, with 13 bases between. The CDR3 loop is CASSFEEGDTEAFF. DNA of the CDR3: TGTGCCAGCAGCTTTGAGGAGGGGGATACTGAAGCTTTCTTT.

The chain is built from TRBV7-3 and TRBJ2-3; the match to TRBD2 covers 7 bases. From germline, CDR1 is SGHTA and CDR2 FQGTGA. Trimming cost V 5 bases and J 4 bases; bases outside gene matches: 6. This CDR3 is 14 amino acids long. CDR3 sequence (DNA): TGTGCCAGCAGCCCTGGCGGGGGTTCAGATACGCAGTATTTT. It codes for CASSPGGGSDTQYF.

In DNA, the CDR3 is TGTGCCAGCAGTTTACGGGACAGAAGATACGAGCAGTACTTC. Encoded protein: CASSLRDRRYEQYF. The V gene is TRBV27, the J gene TRBJ2-7; 7 positions match TRBD1. Germline CDR1 MNHEY, CDR2 SMNVEV (reference sequence). This CDR3 region has 14 residues. Losses at the gene ends were 2 bases for V and 4 bases for J; bases not matched to a gene: 5.

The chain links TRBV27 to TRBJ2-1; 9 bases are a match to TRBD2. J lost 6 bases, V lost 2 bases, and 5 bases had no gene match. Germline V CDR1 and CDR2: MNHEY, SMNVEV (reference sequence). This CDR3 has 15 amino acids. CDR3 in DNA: TGTGCCAGCAGTTTAAGCCTAGCGGGAATCAATGAGCAGTTCTTC. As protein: CASSLSLAGINEQFF.

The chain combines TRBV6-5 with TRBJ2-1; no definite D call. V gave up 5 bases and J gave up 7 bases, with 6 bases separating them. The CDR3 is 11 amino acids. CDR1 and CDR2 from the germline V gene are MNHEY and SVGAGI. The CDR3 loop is CASSQRNEQFF. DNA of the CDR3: TGTGCCAGCAGTCAAAGGAATGAGCAGTTCTTC.